This TCR beta chain stems from a study of OX40 agonist ivuxolimab in advanced cancers. Study-level information: Patients undergoing dose escalation presented with hepatocellular carcinoma, melanoma, renal cell or head and neck cancer. Males comprised 82.7% of the group, whose mean age was approximately 62 years (range 23 to 79).

Study findings and constraints: At doses 0.1 to 3.0 mg/kg, CD4+ and CD8+ clones expanded.

At baseline, cycle 4 day 1, and cycle 7 day 1, blood was sampled. TCRdb's copy holds only in-frame clones and misses some; the assay was immunoSEQ multiplex PCR. This sample carries roughly 66,000 clones, roughly 80% of them seen once, and the ten largest clones take 6.5% to 7.5%. The germline gives CDR1 MNHEY, CDR2 SVGAGI. Trimming removed 5 bases from V and 4 bases from J, with 11 bases in between. The CDR3 is made up of 13 amino acids. As for this clone: Its antigen is still unknown.

The sequence was obtained from an adult with an advanced solid tumor such as melanoma, head and neck, liver or kidney cancer. V and J are TRBV6-5 and TRBJ2-5; maybe TRBD2 (6 bases). The input for sequencing was CD4+ or CD8+ T cells sorted from blood, taken in a trial of the OX40 agonist ivuxolimab. Here the CDR3 reads CASSGSGIETQYF. The CDR3 nucleotides are TGTGCCAGCAGTGGTAGCGGAATAGAGACCCAGTACTTC.